The clone carrying this T cell receptor beta chain was detected a few times. Its cognate antigen is unknown. The data originate from a study of CD8 T cells in ankylosing spondylitis. Generation of TCR beta libraries employed quantitative 5'-RACE incorporating molecular barcodes. TCRdb re-called the 5' RACE reads through MiXCR, storing one row per CDR3 protein. The table lists fewer than 750,000 distinct CDR3 sequences, roughly 19% of them singletons. V lost 5 bases and J lost 5, with 12 bases in between. The CDR3 totals 14 residues. Overall study findings and caveats: Disease-linked clones were CD8+ and relatively rare in peripheral blood. Within ankylosing spondylitis blood, a TCR beta motif made up of under 10 highly homologous variants appeared to be characteristic.

Sequencing was performed on blood, either unsorted or a sorted T cell fraction (not recorded which). This TCR was sampled from a male donor with ankylosing spondylitis. This chain connects TRBV12-3 or TRBV12-4 to TRBJ1-4, with TRBD1 as a possible D gene (5 bases). This CDR3 reads CASSQPGRNEKLFF. The CDR3 nucleotides read TGTGCCAGCAGTCAACCGGGACGGAATGAAAAACTGTTTTTT.